The T cell receptor (beta chain) described here comes from a study of regulatory T cells in long-lasting Graves disease. Points from the study as a whole: A limited number of samples was an acknowledged limitation.

The CDR3 length is 16 residues. Trimming cost V 0 bases and J 2 bases, with 14 bases left between them. Per the germline V gene, CDR1 is SGHNT and CDR2 is YYREEE (reference sequence). Regarding time point: persistent/refractory GD, antithyroid drugs over 5 years with positive TRAb. The TCR library was made from RNA that had been extracted from PBMCs in TRIzol. All patients originated from an endocrinology department located in Xi'an, China. This clonotype appeared once. Its specificity is not known. Investigators prepared the TCR beta libraries by applying iRepertoire HTBI primers and Arm-PCR of CDR3 regions. A single record per CDR3 protein comes from TCRdb applying MiXCR to the multiplex PCR reads. The sample includes 600,000 to 850,000 distinct CDR3 sequences, 30% seen only once; the top ten take about 42%.

The sequence came from a female donor with Graves disease. The gene calls are TRBV5-4 and TRBJ2-5; TRBD1 is a possible D gene (5 bases). This sample comprised peripheral blood mononuclear cells (PBMCs), obtained when the disease was refractory, from a patient treated with antithyroid drugs. DNA for the CDR3: TGTGCCAGCAGCTTGGGGAGCAGGGAAGGACAAGAGACCCAGTACTTC. Amino acid sequence: CASSLGSREGQETQYF.